What follows are 19 T cell receptor beta chains derived from one specimen sequenced in a study of CD8+CD57+ T cells in acquired aplastic anemia. CDR3 and TCR beta VDJ profiling relied on genomic DNA as the template. One entry per CDR3 protein results from TCRdb running MiXCR on the reads. The data contain approximately 120,000 distinct CDR3 sequences, 30% to 45% of them seen just once; the ten biggest clones take up 2% to 3%. Sequenced patients had shown CD8+CD57+ cell expansion by flow cytometry. The sequencing sample was made of sorted CD4+, CD8+, or CD8+CD57+ T cells (not recorded which) from PBMCs. The receptors were sampled from a human donor with aplastic anemia.

There are a few counts of this clonotype. This chain joins TRBV29-1 and TRBJ2-1, with a tentative D call TRBD2 (5 bases). Trimming shortened V by 2 bases and J by 4 bases, and 15 bases separated the two germline ends. The CDR3 runs 15 residues. Germline lookup yields CDR1 SQVTM and CDR2 ANQGSEA. This CDR3 reads CSVELDYERYNEQFF. The CDR3 DNA reads as TGCAGCGTTGAACTCGACTACGAACGGTACAATGAGCAGTTCTTC.

Points on this clonotype: An end of the junction does not agree with germline; a read error may underlie this. The rearrangement links TRBV10-3 to TRBJ1-6; no clear D gene. This CDR3 is 16 amino acids long. CDR1 and CDR2 from the germline V gene are ENHRY and SYGVKD. CDR3 nucleotide sequence: TGTGCCAGCAGTTTATTAACCGGGGTTGGAAATTCACCCCTCCACTTT. This encodes CASSLLTGVGNSPLHF.

The CDR3 nucleotides read TGTGCCACCAGTGATTTGACAGGGACAGGGTATGTGAACACTGAAGCTTTCTTT. Translated: CATSDLTGTGYVNTEAFF. The gene calls are TRBV24-1 and TRBJ1-1; 9 positions match TRBD1. J lost 0 bases, V lost 0 bases, and 7 bases had no gene match. Germline V gives CDR1 KGHDR, CDR2 SFDVKD. The length of the CDR3 is 18 residues.

Details on this clonotype: An end of the junction differs from the germline gene, which may be a read error. The gene calls are TRBV7-9 and TRBJ2-2; D is unresolved. The CDR3 has 13 residues. From germline, CDR1 is SEHNR and CDR2 FQNEAQ (reference sequence). CDR3 amino acids: CASTLLFTGELFF. DNA of the CDR3: TGTGCCAGCACCTTACTTTTTACCGGGGAGCTGTTTTTT. The full variable domain, rest sourced from reference TRBV7-9 and TRBJ2-2, is DTGVSQNPRHKITKRGQNVTFRCDPISEHNRLYWYRQTLGQGPEFLTYFQNEAQLEKSRLLSDRFSAERPKGSFSTLEIQRTEQGDSAMYLCASTLLFTGELFFGEGSRLTVL.

The chain has TRBV2 and TRBJ1-2; D perhaps matches TRBD1 (5 bases). V gave up 7 bases and J gave up 3 bases, with 12 bases separating them. Germline loops: CDR1 SNHLY, CDR2 FYNNEI. The CDR3 is 13 amino acids. In nucleotides, the CDR3 is TGTGCCAGCACCTCCCCACAGGACTATGGCTACACCTTC. Translation: CASTSPQDYGYTF.

The genes are TRBV12-3 or TRBV12-4 and TRBJ2-1; 12 positions match TRBD2. The CDR3 is 19 residues long. The J segment lost 2 bases and the V segment lost 3 bases, leaving 11 bases of the junction unmatched. The CDR3 DNA is TGTGCCAGCAGTTTGATACTAGCGGGGGGCTCCTCCACCTACAATGAGCAGTTCTTC. The encoded protein is CASSLILAGGSSTYNEQFF.

This clonotype was seen a single time. The CDR3 DNA sequence: TGTGCCAGCAGTGAACTAGCGCGTGAGCAGTACGTC. Its translation is CASSELAREQYV. The gene calls are TRBV2 and TRBJ2-7, with a weak D call TRBD2 (6 bases). The CDR3 runs 12 residues. From germline, CDR1 is SNHLY and CDR2 FYNNEI. V was cut by 2 bases and J by 7 bases, with 9 bases left in between.

As to this clonotype: A junction boundary mismatches the germline segment, possibly from a read error. The chain joins TRBV7-9 to TRBJ2-7; 8 nucleotides agree with TRBD1. This CDR3 region has 14 residues. Germline V lookup: CDR1 SEHNR, CDR2 FQNEAQ (reference sequence). The CDR3 loop reads CASSQRTGSYEQYF. DNA of the CDR3: TGCGCCAGCAGCCAACGGACAGGGTCCTACGAGCAGTACTTC.

This clonotype came up a few times. The J gene is TRBJ1-2, the V gene TRBV3-1; D unclear. CDR1 is LGHDT and CDR2 is YNNKEL in the germline V gene (reference sequence). V was clipped by 4 bases and J by 5 bases, with 23 bases between them. The CDR3 is 17 amino acids. The CDR3 loop reads CASSPFQRGAIGYGYTF. DNA of the CDR3: TGTGCCAGCAGCCCTTTCCAACGGGGAGCTATTGGGTATGGCTACACCTTC.

This clonotype was recorded at least ten times. The chain is built from TRBV5-1 and TRBJ1-3; D call uncertain. V lost 0 bases and J lost 0, with 4 bases in between. The CDR3 loop spans 14 amino acids. Germline V gives CDR1 SGHRS, CDR2 YFSETQ. CDR3 residues: CASSLGSSGNTIYF. Written as DNA, the CDR3 is TGCGCCAGCAGCTTGGGGAGCTCTGGAAACACCATATATTTT. The full variable domain, its missing parts supplied by reference TRBV5-1 and TRBJ1-3, is KAGVTQTPRYLIKTRGQQVTLSCSPISGHRSVSWYQQTPGQGLQFLFEYFSETQRNKGNFPGRFSGRQFSNSRSEMNVSTLELGDSALYLCASSLGSSGNTIYFGEGSWLTVV.

The table lists this clonotype with many counts. The CDR3 is CASSRQASSYNEQFF. In DNA form, the CDR3 reads TGTGCCAGCAGCCGGCAGGCAAGCTCCTACAATGAGCAGTTCTTC. J is TRBJ2-1 and V is TRBV14; D call uncertain. The V end lost 4 bases, the J end lost 0 bases, and 10 bases lay between the germline ends. The germline CDR1 and CDR2 sequences are SGHDN and FVKESK. The CDR3 sequence is 15 residues long.

This clonotype occurred many times. The V and J genes are TRBV11-2 and TRBJ2-7; the D is unclear. The CDR3 loop spans 12 amino acids. Germline V gene lookup returns CDR1 SGHAT and CDR2 FQNNGV. The V and J ends lost 3 bases and 2 bases respectively, with 5 bases between them. The CDR3 bases are TGTGCCAGCAGCTTTGACCCCTACGAGCAGTACTTC. Translating it yields CASSFDPYEQYF. The full variable domain, rest sourced from reference TRBV11-2 and TRBJ2-7, is EAGVAQSPRYKIIEKRQSVAFWCNPISGHATLYWYQQILGQGPKLLIQFQNNGVVDDSQLPKDRFSAERLKGVDSTLKIQPAKLEDSAVYLCASSFDPYEQYFGPGTRLTVT.

Comment on this clonotype: A much larger clone lies a single base off, so this may be a read error. The chain is built from TRBV6-6 and TRBJ1-3, with a weak D call TRBD1 (5 bases). Germline lookup yields CDR1 MNHNY and CDR2 SVGAGI (reference sequence). The CDR3 runs to 11 residues. The CDR3 nucleotides are TGTGCCGGGGGTTCTGGAAACACCATGTATTTT. Translated: CAGGSGNTMYF.

The chain couples TRBV3-1 to TRBJ2-3; D is unclear. V was pared by 2 bases and J by 4 bases, with 10 bases between. CDR3 size: 14 residues. Germline CDR1 is LGHDT and CDR2 is YNNKEL (reference sequence). In DNA, the CDR3 is TGTGCCAGCAGCCAACCCGACCGCCCAGATACGCAGTATTTT. This translates into CASSQPDRPDTQYF.

The chain joins TRBV5-5 to TRBJ2-6, with D perhaps matching TRBD1 or TRBD2 (5 bases each). Germline V lookup: CDR1 SGHKS, CDR2 YYEKEE (reference sequence). Trimming took 4 bases from V and 0 from J, leaving 11 bases between them. The CDR3 is 16 amino acids. Here the CDR3 DNA reads TGTGCCAGCAGCACGGGACCGGCCTCTGGGGCCAACGTCCTGACTTTC. Amino acids: CASSTGPASGANVLTF.

This sequence joins TRBV19 and TRBJ1-5, with 7 nucleotides matching TRBD1. Looked up from germline, CDR1 is LNHDA and CDR2 is SQIVND (reference sequence). Trimming took 0 bases from V and 7 from J; bases not matched to a gene: 6. The CDR3 has 15 amino acids. The CDR3 region is CASSIEHRGYQPQHF. CDR3 nucleotides: TGTGCCAGTAGTATAGAGCACAGGGGTTACCAGCCCCAGCATTTT.

Comment on this clonotype: A read error may account for a junction end that differs from germline. The chain employs TRBV19 and TRBJ1-2; weak D call: TRBD1 (6 bases). The length of the CDR3 is 13 residues. Germline CDR1 and CDR2: LNHDA and SQIVND (reference sequence). The CDR3 bases are TGTGGCAGTAGTAGGGGGGACTTCTGGGGCTACACCTTC. As protein: CGSSRGDFWGYTF. The complete variable domain, with remaining parts taken from reference TRBV19 and TRBJ1-2, reads DGGITQSPKYLFRKEGQNVTLSCEQNLNHDAMYWYRQDPGQGLRLIYYSQIVNDFQKGDIAEGYSVSREKKESFPLTVTSAQKNPTAFYLCGSSRGDFWGYTFGSGTRLTVV.

This clonotype was counted only a few times. This rearrangement joins TRBV6-1 to TRBJ1-2, with a weak D call TRBD1 (6 bases). V lost 4 bases, J lost 4 bases, and 13 bases lay in between. The CDR3 is 14 amino acids. Germline CDR1 is MNHNS and CDR2 is SASEGT. In nucleotides, the CDR3 is TGTGCCAGCAGTGCCTCCCAGGGGAGCTATGGCTACACCTTC. It specifies CASSASQGSYGYTF.

This clonotype was picked up many times. The V call is TRBV7-2, the J call TRBJ2-5; the D gene is possibly TRBD2 (7 bases). This CDR3 is built from 14 residues. V dropped 6 bases and J dropped 6 bases, with 17 bases sitting between them. Germline V gives CDR1 SGHTA, CDR2 FQGNSA. CDR3 coding DNA: TGTGCCAGCAGTCAGGGGAGCGGGGTTAAGACCCAGTACTTC. Its translation: CASSQGSGVKTQYF.